This T cell receptor (beta chain) is from a study of CD8+ T cells in alopecia areata. Study-wide context: The drug, oral tofacitinib, was given to treated patients at 5 to 10 mg twice daily.

Following extraction, RNA underwent reverse transcription to cDNA, which served as the sequencing template. Produced via immunoSEQ multiplex PCR; TCRdb's table is partial and in-frame only. The sample lists some 240,000 clones, approximately 61% seen once, with roughly 0.47% in the top ten. The CDR3 is made up of 18 amino acids. Germline loops: CDR1 LNHDA, CDR2 SQIVND (reference sequence). The V end lost 3 bases, the J end lost 0 bases, and 21 bases lay between the germline ends. V is TRBV19 and J is TRBJ2-7; weak D call: TRBD2 (6 bases). The clonotype comes from a human donor with alopecia areata. Sequenced material: CD4+ T cells sorted from blood, taken at week 0. Here the CDR3 reads CASSMKRNREQTSYEQYF. In DNA form, the CDR3 reads TGTGCCAGTAGTATGAAAAGGAACCGGGAGCAGACCTCCTACGAGCAGTACTTC.